This TCR beta chain came from a study of persistence of HIV-infected CD4 T cells. Whole-study results and caveats: The rare CMV-responding cells with HIV-1 proviruses were not separately TCR-sequenced.

To note about this clone: Antigen unknown.

The immunoSEQ assay was version 4, run in survey mode. Repertoires were generated with immunoSEQ multiplex PCR, while TCRdb's copy carries only in-frame clones and drops some. The sample carries 40,000 to 55,000 clones, about 80% recorded once. Stimulation used 8 to 10 ug/mL lysate from CMV-infected fibroblasts. CD40L-negative CD69-negative CD45RO-high memory CD4+ T cells were sorted as populations depleted of antigen-responding cells. The clonotype was recovered from an adult man with HIV who was CMV-seropositive. Specimen: CD4+ T cells sorted from PBMCs after roughly 18-hour stimulation, collected from a patient who received antiretroviral therapy.

In nucleotides, the CDR3 is TGTGCCAGCAGTGGAGTTTTATTGGGGGGGACGAACACCGGGGAGCTGTTTTTT. It yields the protein CASSGVLLGGTNTGELFF. The chain has TRBV2 and TRBJ2-2; TRBD2 agrees at 7 bases. V shed 4 bases and J 0 bases; nucleotides not matched to a gene: 11. The germline gives CDR1 SNHLY, CDR2 FYNNEI. This CDR3 has 18 residues.